This entry lists 19 T cell receptor beta chains sequenced from one sample in a study of yellow fever vaccine responses in identical twins. In TCRdb, the RT-PCR reads were re-called with MiXCR into one record per CDR3 protein. The sample includes a few thousand distinct CDR3 sequences, around 82% of them seen just once. This specimen consisted of T cells from blood (PBMCs), unsorted or a sorted subset (not recorded which), obtained before or after yellow fever vaccination (not recorded which). The receptors were sampled from a woman younger than 35 who received the yellow fever vaccine.

The chain carries TRBV5-1 and TRBJ2-1; 12 bases agree with TRBD1. Germline V CDR1 and CDR2: SGHRS, YFSETQ. Losses at the gene ends were 4 bases for V and 7 bases for J; bases not matched to a gene: 9. The CDR3 is made up of 16 amino acids. CDR3 nucleotide sequence: TGCGCCAGCAGCACGACCGGGACAGGGGGCGGGAATGAGCAGTTCTTC. It encodes CASSTTGTGGGNEQFF.

Regarding this clonotype: The junction departs from germline at one end; a sequencing error may be responsible. The chain employs TRBV7-6 and TRBJ1-1; D call uncertain. The germline V gene has CDR1 SGHVS and CDR2 FNYEAQ. This CDR3 has 16 residues. This CDR3 reads CASTPWRSPRNTEAFF. The CDR3 DNA follows: TGTGCTAGCACTCCCTGGAGGAGCCCGCGGAACACTGAAGCTTTCTTT.

The gene calls are TRBV11-1 and TRBJ2-3; TRBD2 might be the D (6 bases). In germline, CDR1 is SGHAT, CDR2 FQDESV (reference sequence). The CDR3 has 15 residues. The V gene lost 6 bases and the J gene lost 5 bases, with 18 bases spanning the gap. The DNA of the CDR3 is TGTGCCAGCAGTACGGGGGTTATAGCTGTAGATACGCAGTATTTT. Residues: CASSTGVIAVDTQYF. Variable domain in full (rest from reference TRBV11-1 and TRBJ2-3): EAEVAQSPRYKITEKSQAVAFWCDPISGHATLYWYRQILGQGPELLVQFQDESVVDDSQLPKDRFSAERLKGVDSTLKIQPAELGDSAMYLCASSTGVIAVDTQYFGPGTRLTVL.

This chain links TRBV7-9 with TRBJ2-7; 8 positions agree with TRBD2. The CDR3 length is 16 residues. V was pared by 1 base and J by 2 bases, with 7 bases of the junction left unmatched. In germline, CDR1 is SEHNR, CDR2 FQNEAQ (reference sequence). The CDR3 spells CASSLGMSGGAYEQYF. For the CDR3, the DNA is TGTGCCAGCAGCTTAGGAATGTCGGGGGGGGCCTACGAGCAGTACTTC.

The V and J genes are TRBV2 and TRBJ2-7; the D is unclear. This CDR3 is built from 13 residues. CDR1 and CDR2 from the germline V gene are SNHLY and FYNNEI. With 8 bases removed from V and 1 base from J, the gap between germline ends came to 12 bases. The CDR3, as DNA: TGTGCCAGCCAGGCCCTACCTTCCTACGAGCAGTACTTC. It yields the protein CASQALPSYEQYF.

The chain uses TRBV6-5 and TRBJ1-6; TRBD1 might be the D (6 bases). This CDR3 contains 18 residues. Trimming took 0 bases from V and 7 from J, leaving 19 bases between them. CDR1 and CDR2 (germline): MNHEY, SVGAGI. Here the CDR3 DNA reads TGTGCCAGCAGTTACTCGGGAAGCATCAACACAGGGAATTCACCCCTCCACTTT. Translating gives CASSYSGSINTGNSPLHF.

V usage is TRBV6-1 and J usage is TRBJ1-2, with 7 bases identical to TRBD1. The V and J ends lost 6 bases and 3 bases, in that order; junction bases with no gene match: 4. The CDR3 extends over 13 amino acids. Per germline, CDR1 MNHNS and CDR2 SASEGT. The DNA of the CDR3 is TGTGCCAGCAGGGCGGGACAGTACTATGGCTACACCTTC. Its translation: CASRAGQYYGYTF.

This chain connects TRBV7-9 to TRBJ2-4, with no clear D. The CDR3 loop spans 14 amino acids. V gave up 1 base and J gave up 3 bases, with 7 bases separating them. Germline-derived CDR1 and CDR2 are SEHNR and FQNEAQ (reference sequence). The CDR3 is CASSLGNNKNIQYF. The CDR3 DNA is TGTGCCAGCAGCTTAGGCAACAACAAAAACATTCAGTACTTC.

The V call is TRBV4-2, the J call TRBJ2-2; D unresolved. Trimming left V 0 bases short and J 1 base short, with 6 bases between. The CDR3 sequence is 15 residues long. Per the germline V gene, CDR1 is LGHNA and CDR2 is YNFKEQ. CDR3 loop: CASSQEGQNTGELFF. The CDR3 coding sequence is TGTGCCAGCAGCCAAGAAGGGCAGAACACCGGGGAGCTGTTTTTT.

V gene TRBV7-9 combines with J gene TRBJ2-1; 10 bases line up with TRBD1. J lost 3 bases, V lost 5 bases, and 4 bases had no gene match. The CDR3 is made up of 15 amino acids. Germline V gives CDR1 SEHNR, CDR2 FQNEAQ (reference sequence). CDR3 protein: CASSLGTGDYNEQFF. CDR3 DNA sequence: TGTGCCAGCAGCCTCGGGACAGGGGACTACAATGAGCAGTTCTTC.

The CDR3 here is CASSFGDRGTGELFF. The CDR3 DNA reads as TGTGCCAGCAGCTTCGGGGACAGGGGAACCGGGGAGCTGTTTTTT. V gene TRBV11-1 combines with J gene TRBJ2-2, with TRBD1 matching over 10 bases. The CDR3 extends over 15 amino acids. Per the germline V gene, CDR1 is SGHAT and CDR2 is FQDESV (reference sequence). V shed 3 bases and J 5 bases; nucleotides not matched to a gene: 3.

The chain combines TRBV10-2 with TRBJ2-3; 9 nucleotides align to TRBD1. Germline CDR1 and CDR2: WSHSY and SAAADI. V lost 10 bases, J lost 3 bases, and 2 bases stayed unmatched. There are 12 residues in the CDR3. DNA of the CDR3: TGCGCCACAGGACAGGGGACAGATACGCAGTATTTT. Translation: CATGQGTDTQYF.

The chain combines TRBV11-1 with TRBJ2-1; possible D gene TRBD2, 5 bases. Germline CDR1 SGHAT, CDR2 FQDESV (reference sequence). The CDR3 consists of 16 residues. V lost 4 bases, J lost 1 base, and 14 bases lay in between. The CDR3 DNA is TGTGCCAGCAGCTCGTTTATAGCGCATTCCTACAATGAGCAGTTCTTC. It translates to CASSSFIAHSYNEQFF.

This clonotype was seen a single time. This chain uses TRBV4-2 with TRBJ2-7, with TRBD1 matching 7 bases. V dropped 2 bases and J dropped 3; count of bases not matched to a gene: 7. The germline gives CDR1 LGHNA, CDR2 YNFKEQ. This CDR3 region has 15 residues. In DNA form, the CDR3 reads TGTGCCAGCAGCCAATTCCAGACAGGGTTCTACGAGCAGTACTTC. Translated, it gives CASSQFQTGFYEQYF.

This clonotype was detected a few times. The chain employs TRBV28 and TRBJ2-7; 9 positions agree with TRBD1. Germline lookup yields CDR1 MDHEN and CDR2 SYDVKM. After removal of 4 bases from V and 4 bases from J, the junction contained 11 bases not matched to a gene. The CDR3 has 16 amino acids. The DNA for the CDR3 is TGTGCCAGCAGTTCCCCCGGGACAGGGAACAAGTACGAGCAGTACTTC. Its protein is CASSSPGTGNKYEQYF.

The V gene is TRBV11-2, the J gene TRBJ2-1; D might be TRBD1 (5 bases). Germline assignment: CDR1 SGHAT and CDR2 FQNNGV. The CDR3 covers 12 residues. Between the trimmed V and J ends, which lost 3 bases and 10 bases, there was a span of 10 bases. CDR3 bases: TGTGCCAGCAGCTTTTTCGCAGGGGAGCAGTTCTTC. Translated, it gives CASSFFAGEQFF.

With respect to this clonotype: The junction does not match germline at one end; this may be a read error. The CDR3 DNA follows: TGCAGTGCTAGCAGCCTAGCGGGGGGGCAGGGTCGGTTC. Translating gives CSASSLAGGQGRF. The J gene is TRBJ2-5, the V gene TRBV20-1; 12 bases match TRBD2. The CDR3 has 13 amino acids. Germline values: CDR1 DFQATT, CDR2 SNEGSKA (reference sequence).

The rearrangement joins TRBV6-1 to TRBJ2-1; D possibly matches TRBD1 or TRBD2 (6 bases each). V was shortened by 6 bases and J by 2 bases, with 20 bases between the two germline ends. Germline values: CDR1 MNHNS, CDR2 SASEGT. The CDR3 consists of 17 residues. The DNA for the CDR3 is TGTGCCAGCAGAGGTCGGGGGCCCCAGGGGACCTACAATGAGCAGTTCTTC. Translated, it gives CASRGRGPQGTYNEQFF.

The chain joins TRBV5-4 to TRBJ2-1; D is uncertain. The CDR3 consists of 17 residues. CDR1 is SGHNT, CDR2 YYREEE, per germline (reference sequence). V gave up 0 bases and J gave up 5 bases, with 18 bases separating them. CDR3 sequence: CASSLARRGLRNNEQFF. In DNA, the CDR3 is TGTGCCAGCAGCTTGGCCAGGCGAGGTTTGAGGAACAATGAGCAGTTCTTC. The complete variable domain, with remaining parts taken from reference TRBV5-4 and TRBJ2-1, reads ETGVTQSPTHLIKTRGQQVTLRCSSQSGHNTVSWYQQALGQGPQFIFQYYREEENGRGNFPPRFSGLQFPNYSSELNVNALELDDSALYLCASSLARRGLRNNEQFFGPGTRLTVL.